This entry lists 5 T cell receptor beta chains sequenced from one sample in a study of shared clonotypes between healthy human individuals. Sequenced by immunoSEQ multiplex PCR; TCRdb stores in-frame clones only, minus some. The sample shows a few million clones, 90% to 95% of them seen only once. The specimen sequenced was naive CD4+ T cells from PBMCs. Subset denoted: CD45RA+ positively selected. The receptors derive from a man younger than 30 in good health. Some clones in this sample may be carry-over from other donors' samples.

The chain is built from TRBV29-1 and TRBJ2-1, with 8 bases identical to TRBD2. V shed 4 bases, J shed 0 bases, and the junction held 5 bases outside the gene matches. The CDR3 spans 15 residues. The V gene's germline CDR1 is SQVTM and CDR2 ANQGSEA. CDR3 loop: CSVGAGVGSYNEQFF. CDR3 in DNA: TGCAGCGTTGGAGCGGGAGTGGGCTCCTACAATGAGCAGTTCTTC.

Here the CDR3 reads CASSARGSGTDTQYF. CDR3 coding DNA: TGTGCCAGCAGCGCCAGGGGTAGCGGGACAGATACGCAGTATTTT. The J gene is TRBJ2-3, the V gene TRBV7-2; perhaps TRBD2 as D (7 bases). The V and J ends lost 5 bases and 3 bases respectively, with 15 bases between them. Germline CDR1 SGHTA, CDR2 FQGNSA. This CDR3 region has 15 residues.

The chain couples TRBV15 to TRBJ2-1; 10 bases match TRBD1. The CDR3 consists of 16 residues. The ends lost 5 bases at V and 7 bases at J; junction bases unmatched: 11. CDR1 is LNHNV, CDR2 YYDKDF, per germline (reference sequence). The CDR3 protein is CATSPHLGTGANEQFF. The CDR3 coding sequence is TGTGCCACCAGCCCCCACCTCGGGACAGGGGCAAATGAGCAGTTCTTC.

This clone occurred a few times. The rearrangement joins TRBV7-3 to TRBJ2-1; 8 bases line up with TRBD2. CDR3 length: 16 amino acids. Germline V CDR1 and CDR2: SGHTA, FQGTGA. J gave up 0 bases and V 0 bases, and 1 base lay outside the gene matches. Here the CDR3 reads CASSLTAGVSYNEQFF. The CDR3 region has the DNA TGTGCCAGCAGCTTAACAGCGGGAGTCTCCTACAATGAGCAGTTCTTC.

CDR3 nucleotide sequence: TGTGCCAGCACCAGGGACAGGGAAAGTGGCTACACCTTC. As protein: CASTRDRESGYTF. This chain links TRBV6-5 with TRBJ1-2; TRBD1 agrees at 9 bases. The CDR3 loop spans 13 amino acids. Germline CDR1 reads MNHEY; CDR2 reads SVGAGI. The junction had 7 bases not matched to a gene; V was cut back by 7 bases and J by 7 bases.